This T cell receptor (beta chain) emerged from a study of CD8 T cells in Susac syndrome. RNA was extracted with the RNeasy kit, and a quantity of about 0.45 to 1 ug was reverse transcribed using random hexamers. TCRdb analysed the immunoSEQ multiplex PCR reads with MiXCR anew, one entry per CDR3 protein. The sample lists hundreds of thousands of distinct CDR3 sequences; just under 95% were seen once. The germline CDR1 and CDR2 sequences are LGHDT and YNNKEL (reference sequence). The CDR3 totals 13 residues. With 0 bases removed from V and 9 bases from J, the gap between germline ends came to 9 bases. From blood CD8+ and CD4+ T cells, the TCR beta chain was sequenced. Negative isolation was used for CD8+ and CD4+ T cells, and FACS enrichment was applied to TEMRA cells.

Sequenced input: CD4+ T cells from PBMCs. The TCR was taken from a human donor with multiple sclerosis. This chain joins TRBV3-1 and TRBJ2-1; no reliable D call. The CDR3 region is CASSQDKGGEQFF. The CDR3 region has the DNA TGTGCCAGCAGCCAAGATAAGGGCGGTGAGCAGTTCTTC.